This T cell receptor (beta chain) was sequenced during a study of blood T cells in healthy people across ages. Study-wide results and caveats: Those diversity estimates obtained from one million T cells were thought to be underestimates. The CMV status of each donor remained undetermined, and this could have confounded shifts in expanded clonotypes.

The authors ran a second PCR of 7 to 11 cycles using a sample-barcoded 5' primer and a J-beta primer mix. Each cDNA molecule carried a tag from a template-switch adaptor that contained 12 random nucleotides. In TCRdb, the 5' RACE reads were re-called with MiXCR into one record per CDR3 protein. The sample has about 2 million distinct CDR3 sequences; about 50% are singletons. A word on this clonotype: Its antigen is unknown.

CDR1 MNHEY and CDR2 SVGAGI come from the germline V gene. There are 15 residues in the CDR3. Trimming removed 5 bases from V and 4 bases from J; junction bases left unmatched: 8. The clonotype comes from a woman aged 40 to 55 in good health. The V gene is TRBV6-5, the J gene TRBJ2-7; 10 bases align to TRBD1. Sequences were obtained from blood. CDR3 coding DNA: TGTGCCAGCAGTCTCGGGACAGGGGATCGATACGAGCAGTACTTC. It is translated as CASSLGTGDRYEQYF.